These T cell receptor beta chains were read from a single sample in a study of cytomegalovirus exposure and HLA in healthy donors. Assay used: immunoSEQ multiplex PCR; TCRdb lists only in-frame clones, some missing. This table holds approximately 250,000 clones, over 75% found once. The sequenced sample was PBMCs. The receptors originated from a boy aged 5-17 years in good health and CMV-seronegative. Each CDR3 is given with its conserved first and last residue. Each record gives: V gene, D gene, J gene, clone size, CDR3 protein, CDR3 DNA. A D gene is named only where the DNA matches it firmly. Expanded clones get a size class; other rows say once, few or many, or leave the size out.

>TRBV6-5|.|TRBJ1-1|.
CASSSRGAEAFF
TGTGCCAGCAGTTCTCGGGGGGCTGAAGCTTTCTTT
>TRBV11-3|TRBD2|TRBJ2-1|.
CASRLTSGSDNEQFF
TGTGCCAGCCGCCTCACTAGCGGGAGTGACAATGAGCAGTTCTTC
>TRBV15|.|TRBJ1-4|.
CATSRVSGGEKLFF
TGTGCCACCAGCAGAGTGTCAGGTGGTGAAAAACTGTTTTTT
>TRBV11-3|TRBD1|TRBJ2-2|.
CASSLDYLGQGYTGELFF
TGTGCCAGCAGCTTAGACTACCTGGGACAGGGGTACACCGGGGAGCTGTTTTTT
>TRBV7-8|TRBD2|TRBJ2-7|.
CASSVISGGAYEQYF
TGTGCCAGCAGCGTAATTAGCGGGGGGGCCTACGAGCAGTACTTC
>TRBV19|TRBD2|TRBJ2-3|.
CASSPGKAGPPDTQYF
TGTGCCAGTAGTCCCGGGAAAGCGGGGCCGCCAGATACGCAGTATTTT
>TRBV18|TRBD1|TRBJ1-5|.
CASSVTGDINQPQHF
TGTGCCAGCTCAGTTACAGGGGATATCAATCAGCCCCAGCATTTT
>TRBV10-3|.|TRBJ2-1|once
CAISTGYNEQFF
TGTGCCATCAGTACAGGGTACAATGAGCAGTTCTTC
>TRBV2|.|TRBJ2-1|.
CASRISSNEQFF
TGTGCCAGCAGGATTAGTTCCAATGAGCAGTTCTTC
>TRBV10-3|.|TRBJ1-5|few
CAISEQGPISNQPQHF
TGTGCCATCAGTGAGCAGGGCCCCATTAGCAATCAGCCCCAGCATTTT
>TRBV10-1|TRBD1|TRBJ2-1|.
CASSGQVYNEQFF
TGCGCCAGCAGCGGACAGGTCTACAATGAGCAGTTCTTC
>TRBV11-3|.|TRBJ2-3|.
CASSSVLTSTDTQYF
TGTGCCAGCAGCTCGGTCTTAACTAGCACAGATACGCAGTATTTT
>TRBV27|.|TRBJ1-2|once
CASSFVLRGSLADYTF
TGTGCCAGCAGCTTCGTCCTCAGGGGATCTCTTGCTGACTACACCTTC
>TRBV4-1|.|TRBJ1-1|.
CASSAREGAEYTEAFF
TGCGCCAGCAGCGCCAGGGAAGGGGCCGAGTACACTGAAGCTTTCTTT
>TRBV11-2|TRBD2|TRBJ2-5|.
CASSLAGGETQYF
TGTGCCAGCAGCTTAGCGGGGGGGGAGACCCAGTACTTC
>TRBV11-3|TRBD2|TRBJ2-5|.
CASRGLIGETQYF
TGTGCCAGCCGGGGACTAATTGGGGAGACCCAGTACTTC
>TRBV15|TRBD2|TRBJ2-1|.
CATSRDPGTSGSGSYNEQFF
TGTGCCACCAGCAGAGATCCCGGGACTAGCGGGAGTGGGTCCTACAATGAGCAGTTCTTC
>TRBV4-1|.|TRBJ2-3|.
CASSQDPWAKLTDTQYF
TGCGCCAGCAGCCAAGATCCGTGGGCAAAGCTCACAGATACGCAGTATTTT
>TRBV6-4|TRBD2|TRBJ2-5|few
CASSELAGDQETQYF
TGTGCCAGCAGTGAACTAGCGGGGGATCAAGAGACCCAGTACTTC
>TRBV6-5|.|TRBJ2-7|.
CASSSEGFEQYF
TGTGCCAGCAGTAGTGAGGGATTCGAGCAGTACTTC
>TRBV6-1|TRBD1|TRBJ2-5|.
CASSPRGPETQYF
TGTGCCAGCAGTCCCAGGGGGCCAGAGACCCAGTACTTC
>TRBV2|.|TRBJ2-7|once
CASGLGPYEQYF
TGTGCCAGCGGCTTGGGCCCCTACGAGCAGTACTTC
>TRBV6-1|.|TRBJ1-1|.
CASSEGESAEAFF
TGTGCCAGCAGCGAGGGGGAAAGCGCTGAAGCTTTCTTT
>TRBV19|TRBD2|TRBJ2-4|.
CATRGGTAAKNIQYF
TGTGCCACTCGGGGGGGCACCGCAGCCAAAAACATTCAGTACTTC
>TRBV1|.|TRBJ2-2|.
CTSSPAGRSNTGELFF
TGCACCAGCAGCCCGGCAGGGCGGTCAAACACCGGGGAGCTGTTTTTT
>TRBV4-2|.|TRBJ1-1|.
CASSHGSGLMGTEAFF
TGTGCCAGCAGCCATGGGTCAGGGTTGATGGGCACTGAAGCTTTCTTT
>TRBV19|.|TRBJ1-1|.
CASSDRFGGRDRRVSEAFF
TGTGCCAGTAGCGACCGCTTCGGGGGGCGCGATCGACGGGTTTCTGAAGCTTTCTTT
>TRBV5-6|.|TRBJ2-7|.
CASSLAVNEQYF
TGTGCCAGCAGCTTGGCCGTCAACGAGCAGTACTTC
>TRBV5-1|.|TRBJ2-3|.
CASSLEGRQATDTQYF
TGCGCCAGCAGCTTGGAGGGGAGGCAGGCCACAGATACGCAGTATTTT
>TRBV5-1|TRBD1|TRBJ2-7|.
CASSPRQGTVSYEQYF
TGCGCCAGCAGCCCCCGACAGGGGACGGTGTCCTACGAGCAGTACTTC
>TRBV11-3|TRBD1|TRBJ2-7|.
CASSRGRTGVFNEQYF
TGTGCCAGCAGCCGAGGTCGGACAGGGGTTTTCAACGAGCAGTACTTC
>TRBV7-2|TRBD2|TRBJ2-7|.
CASSLYGGVSYEQYF
TGTGCCAGCAGCCTGTACGGGGGGGTTTCCTACGAGCAGTACTTC
>TRBV27|.|TRBJ1-1|.
CASSLQGEPLHEAFF
TGTGCCAGCAGTTTGCAGGGCGAACCATTGCATGAAGCTTTCTTT
>TRBV5-1|.|TRBJ2-1|.
CASSPRGYHEQFF
TGCGCCAGCAGCCCCCGGGGGTACCATGAGCAGTTCTTC
>TRBV27|.|TRBJ2-7|.
CATRQGSHEQYF
TGTGCCACCAGGCAGGGGTCCCACGAGCAGTACTTC
>TRBV30|.|TRBJ1-1|.
CAWAGVGNTEAFF
TGTGCCTGGGCCGGGGTGGGGAACACTGAAGCTTTCTTT
>TRBV7-9|.|TRBJ2-1|.
CASSPVVAGNEQFF
TGTGCCAGCAGCCCAGTGGTTGCGGGAAATGAGCAGTTCTTC